Below are 12 T cell receptor beta chains sequenced from a single sample in a study of glioma-infiltrating T cells after dendritic cell vaccination. Time point: after dendritic cell vaccination, including at tumor progression/relapse. Some clones are missing from TCRdb's copy, which holds only in-frame ones; the method was immunoSEQ multiplex PCR. In the table there are roughly 80,000 clones, around 86% of which are singletons. The sequenced sample was blood, obtained after dendritic cell vaccination. These receptors all come from a human donor with glioblastoma.

The rearrangement links TRBV27 to TRBJ2-1, with 14 bases that match TRBD2. With V trimmed by 6 bases and J by 3 bases, 4 bases remained unmatched. The CDR3 covers 16 residues. Germline lookup yields CDR1 MNHEY and CDR2 SMNVEV (reference sequence). CDR3 amino acids: CASRGLAGDLYNEQFF. CDR3 coding DNA: TGTGCCAGCAGGGGACTAGCGGGGGACCTCTACAATGAGCAGTTCTTC.

The chain couples TRBV7-8 to TRBJ2-1; D is uncertain. This CDR3 contains 13 residues. V was cut by 5 bases and J by 4 bases, with 9 bases left in between. Germline V gene data show CDR1 as SGHVS and CDR2 as FQNEAQ. CDR3 sequence reads: CASSQVSYNEQFF. In nucleotides, the CDR3 is TGTGCCAGCAGCCAGGTCTCATACAATGAGCAGTTCTTC.

The chain is built from TRBV5-6 and TRBJ1-2; 7 nucleotides line up with TRBD1. CDR1 and CDR2 (germline): SGHDT, YYEEEE. There are 14 residues in the CDR3. Trimming took 4 bases from V and 2 from J; bases not matched to a gene: 5. CDR3 sequence (DNA): TGTGCCAGCAGCGCGGACAGGCGGAACTATGGCTACACCTTC. Amino acid sequence: CASSADRRNYGYTF.

The DNA of the CDR3 is TGTGCCAGCAGCCAATCAGGGAGGGCCGCTGAAGCTTTCTTT. This codes for CASSQSGRAAEAFF. The chain recombines TRBV16 with TRBJ1-1, with D hard to call. V gave up 0 bases and J gave up 6 bases, with 11 bases separating them. The V gene's germline CDR1 is KGHSY and CDR2 FQNENV. The CDR3 consists of 14 residues.

The chain has TRBV7-9 and TRBJ2-2; 16 bases line up with TRBD2. Trimming took 4 bases from V and 7 from J; bases not matched to a gene: 9. The germline CDR1 and CDR2 sequences are SEHNR and FQNEAQ (reference sequence). The CDR3 loop spans 18 amino acids. In DNA form, the CDR3 reads TGTGCCAGCAGCTCGGGACTAGCGGGAGGGCCGACGGTCGGGGAGCTGTTTTTT. Its protein is CASSSGLAGGPTVGELFF.

This clone appeared a few times. The V gene is TRBV6-5, the J gene TRBJ1-3, with 9 bases matching TRBD1. Per the germline V gene, CDR1 is MNHEY and CDR2 is SVGAGI. CDR3 size: 14 residues. V lost 6 bases to trimming and J lost 3 bases; unmatched junction nucleotides: 3. CDR3 residues: CASRSTGGGNTIYF. The DNA for the CDR3 is TGTGCCAGCAGGTCGACAGGGGGTGGAAACACCATATATTTT.

This clone was seen a single time. In DNA form, the CDR3 reads TGTGCCAGCAGCTCGCCCGCAGGGGGCCCGGGCAATCAGCCCCAGCATTTT. Its translation is CASSSPAGGPGNQPQHF. The chain is built from TRBV7-9 and TRBJ1-5; 8 bases are a match to TRBD1. Germline trimming cut 4 bases from V and 2 bases from J; bases unmatched to any gene: 10. The CDR3 consists of 17 residues. Germline values: CDR1 SEHNR, CDR2 FQNEAQ (reference sequence).

The chain links TRBV29-1 to TRBJ2-5; TRBD2 agrees at 14 bases. The J call may be wrong; the DNA end is better matched by TRBJ2-7. The germline gives CDR1 SQVTM, CDR2 ANQGSEA. The CDR3 length is 14 residues. CDR3 sequence (DNA): TGCAGCGCCGCCGGACTAGCGGGAGGCTACGAGCAGTACTTC. It specifies CSAAGLAGGYEQYF.

The chain combines TRBV28 with TRBJ1-1; 8 positions match TRBD1. Germline CDR1 MDHEN, CDR2 SYDVKM. The junction had 23 bases not matched to a gene; V was cut back by 4 bases and J by 1 base. This CDR3 region has 21 residues. The DNA for the CDR3 is TGTGCCAGCAGTTCCCCACCCTTTTCCGATTCAGGGGGCGTGAGGAACACTGAAGCTTTCTTT. The encoded protein is CASSSPPFSDSGGVRNTEAFF. Combining the CDR3 with reference TRBV28 and TRBJ1-1 gives the whole variable domain DVKVTQSSRYLVKRTGEKVFLECVQDMDHENMFWYRQDPGLGLRLIYFSYDVKMKEKGDIPEGYSVSREKKERFSLILESASTNQTSMYLCASSSPPFSDSGGVRNTEAFFGQGTRLTVV.

This clone appeared once. The chain carries TRBV10-3 and TRBJ2-7; 9 bases map to TRBD1. This CDR3 is built from 14 residues. Trimming took 7 bases from V and 1 from J; bases not matched to a gene: 5. The germline V gene has CDR1 ENHRY and CDR2 SYGVKD. The CDR3 region is CAITRDRESYEQYF. The CDR3 nucleotides are TGTGCCATCACCAGGGACAGGGAATCCTACGAGCAGTACTTC.

The chain links TRBV7-9 to TRBJ2-3; 7 bases align to TRBD2. Trimming removed 6 bases from V and 0 bases from J; junction bases left unmatched: 6. This CDR3 has 15 amino acids. In germline, CDR1 is SEHNR, CDR2 FQNEAQ (reference sequence). This CDR3 reads CASSPSGVSTDTQYF. In DNA, the CDR3 is TGTGCCAGCAGTCCGAGCGGGGTTAGCACAGATACGCAGTATTTT.

The J gene is TRBJ1-1, the V gene TRBV10-2, with D hard to call. V gave up 4 bases and J gave up 7 bases, with 19 bases separating them. Germline lookup yields CDR1 WSHSY and CDR2 SAAADI. There are 15 residues in the CDR3. In nucleotides, the CDR3 is TGCGCCAGCAGTGTGGGCCCGGGAAGTTGGGGTGAAGCTTTCTTT. Translated: CASSVGPGSWGEAFF.